This record concerns one TCR beta chain sequence. Its antigen is currently unknown. This specimen belongs to a study of Ad26.COV2.S vaccination and SARS-CoV-2 variants. Study at large: Enrolled in COV1001, the donor was in the Ad26.COV2.S trial arm, which received the vaccine. General study results and limits: There was reportedly substantial breadth in spike-specific CD8+ and CD4+ T cell responses after vaccination.

As to treatment: about 20 received Ad26.COV2.S at low or high dose, single or two shots; several received placebo; per-sample allocation not given. Specimen acquisition occurred on day 63 following the initial vaccine or placebo injection. A Boston adult aged 18-55 years was the donor. The CDR3 is made up of 13 amino acids. The V end lost 4 bases, the J end lost 4 bases, and 13 bases lay between the germline ends. Germline loops: CDR1 GTSNPN, CDR2 SVGIG (reference sequence). Generated by immunoSEQ multiplex PCR, the TCRdb table keeps only in-frame clones and is missing some. The sample comprises roughly 350,000 clones, around 87% of which are singletons, and roughly 3.2% rests with the top ten.

Sequenced material: peripheral blood, taken in a trial of Ad26.COV2.S vaccine versus placebo. The chain uses TRBV30 and TRBJ1-2, with TRBD1 as a possible D gene (6 bases). This TCR came from a person between 18 and 65 years old who received the Ad26.COV2.S COVID-19 vaccine or a placebo. CDR3 protein: CAWIQDSPYGYTF. The DNA for the CDR3 is TGTGCCTGGATTCAGGACAGTCCCTATGGCTACACCTTC.